What follows describes a single T cell receptor beta chain. Its target is unknown. The data were taken from a study of T-cell memory formation after mild COVID-19. About the study: TCR clustering was largely donor specific. Study findings and constraints: Clones that shrank (day 15 to 85) were balanced CD4/CD8, whereas later expanders leaned CD4+. Cross-reactive memory apparently joined, as some responding clones appeared in pre-infection memory.

Via MiXCR, TCRdb re-called the 5' RACE reads, giving one row per CDR3 protein. The table lists about 130,000 distinct CDR3 sequences, 15% to 20% of them singletons. V trimming: 7 bases; J trimming: 8 bases; junction bases outside the gene matches: 12. The CDR3 has 16 residues. From germline, CDR1 is ENHRY and CDR2 SYGVKD. The chain carries TRBV10-3 and TRBJ2-1; 12 bases line up with TRBD2. Sequencing was performed on PBMCs or a T cell subset sorted from them (not recorded which). The receptor was derived from a man younger than 35 who had mild COVID-19 (a few samples of this study predate the infection). Cell type and time point are not known. The CDR3 DNA reads TGTGCCATCACCCCCAGAGCGACTAGCGGGGGCGATGAGCAGTTCTTC. It is translated as CAITPRATSGGDEQFF.